This T cell receptor (beta chain) was identified during a study of blood T cell repertoires in COVID-19. Measured with immunoSEQ multiplex PCR; TCRdb has only the in-frame clones, and not every one. The sample consists of approximately 300,000 clones, 85% to 90% of them appearing once. With V trimmed by 10 bases and J by 7 bases, 7 bases remained unmatched. This CDR3 is 14 amino acids long. Germline CDR1 reads LGHNT; CDR2 reads FRNRAP. V is TRBV12-5 and J is TRBJ2-2, with TRBD2 matching over 12 bases. The sequencing sample was made of PBMCs or T cells enriched from blood (not recorded which). The TCR was taken from a woman aged 18-29 years who had recovered from COVID-19. The CDR3 nucleotides are TGTGCTACACGACTAGCGGGGGAGGGCGGGGAGCTGTTTTTT. It specifies CATRLAGEGGELFF.